These 9 T cell receptor beta chains were all obtained from the same sample, sequenced in a study of blood T cell repertoires in COVID-19. Generated by immunoSEQ multiplex PCR, the TCRdb table keeps only in-frame clones and is missing some. The sample consists of under 250,000 clones, roughly 86% of them appearing once. Sequencing was done on a sample of peripheral blood. These receptors all stem from an elderly woman with COVID-19, enrolled during active disease.

This chain links TRBV10-1 with TRBJ1-1; 8 bases are a match to TRBD1. The CDR3 runs 13 residues. Germline CDR1 is WNHNN and CDR2 is SYGVQD (reference sequence). Trimming at V came to 6 bases and at J to 4 bases, leaving 4 bases not matched to a gene. The CDR3 coding sequence is TGCGCCAGCAGGGCAGGACAGGGCACTGAAGCTTTCTTT. Its protein product is CASRAGQGTEAFF.

The V call is TRBV5-1, the J call TRBJ2-6; D might be TRBD1 (5 bases). V was trimmed by 2 bases and J by 1 base, leaving 10 bases between them. The CDR3 length is 16 residues. Germline V gene sequence: CDR1 SGHRS, CDR2 YFSETQ. The CDR3: CASSFDAGSGANVLTF. CDR3 in DNA: TGCGCCAGCAGCTTTGACGCAGGGTCTGGGGCCAACGTCCTGACTTTC.

The genes are TRBV18 and TRBJ1-1; 7 nucleotides agree with TRBD1. The germline CDR1 and CDR2 sequences are KGHSH and LQKENI. The CDR3 sequence is 18 residues long. Germline trimming cut 5 bases from V and 3 bases from J; bases unmatched to any gene: 18. CDR3 sequence reads: CASSSAFSRQQGDTEAFF. The CDR3 DNA sequence: TGTGCCAGCTCATCAGCTTTCTCACGACAGCAGGGGGACACTGAAGCTTTCTTT.

The CDR3 sequence is CASSAGQGAPTDTQYF. DNA of the CDR3: TGTGCCAGCAGCGCAGGACAGGGGGCTCCCACAGATACGCAGTATTTT. This chain connects TRBV13 to TRBJ2-3; 11 bases are shared with TRBD1. The CDR3 spans 16 residues. CDR1 PRHDT and CDR2 FYEKMQ come from the germline V gene (reference sequence). The junction had 6 bases not matched to a gene; V was cut back by 5 bases and J by 2 bases.

The rearrangement joins TRBV10-3 to TRBJ2-2; D may be TRBD2 (6 bases). CDR1 is ENHRY, CDR2 SYGVKD, per germline. V lost 1 base and J lost 0, with 9 bases in between. This CDR3 is built from 16 residues. The CDR3 spells CAISEFSGANTGELFF. Here the CDR3 DNA reads TGTGCCATCAGTGAGTTTAGCGGAGCGAACACCGGGGAGCTGTTTTTT.

Comments on this clone: Other DNA sequences of this sample code for an identical CDR3. This sequence joins TRBV5-4 and TRBJ1-5, with D possibly TRBD1 on 5 matching bases. The CDR3 contains 14 residues. CDR1 is SGHNT, CDR2 YYREEE, per germline (reference sequence). V was cut by 0 bases and J by 6 bases, with 10 bases left in between. CDR3 DNA: TGTGCCAGCAGCTTGGGCAGGGAAGGTCAGCCCCAGCATTTT. This translates into CASSLGREGQPQHF.

This chain connects TRBV5-1 to TRBJ2-3, with D perhaps matching TRBD2 (5 bases). Trimming pared 0 bases from V and 1 base from J, leaving 9 bases between. CDR1 and CDR2 from the germline V gene are SGHRS and YFSETQ. CDR3 length equals 15 residues. As DNA, the CDR3 is TGCGCCAGCAGCTTGGCTAGCCGGGGCACAGATACGCAGTATTTT. It translates to CASSLASRGTDTQYF.

Regarding this clone: The same CDR3 can be traced to other DNA sequences in this sample. The V and J genes are TRBV12-3 or TRBV12-4 and TRBJ2-2; D ambiguous. The V gene lost 2 bases and the J gene lost 8 bases, with 3 bases spanning the gap. CDR3 length equals 11 residues. The CDR3 spells CASSLYGELFF. The CDR3 DNA is TGTGCCAGCAGTTTATATGGGGAGCTGTTTTTT.

The J gene is TRBJ1-6, the V gene TRBV4-2, with D perhaps matching TRBD1 (6 bases). This CDR3 is built from 17 residues. Germline loops: CDR1 LGHNA, CDR2 YNFKEQ. Trimming took 3 bases from V and 7 from J, leaving 19 bases between them. The CDR3 loop reads CASSQDRPGGRNSPLHF. DNA of the CDR3: TGTGCCAGCAGCCAGGATCGGCCGGGGGGGCGGAATTCACCCCTCCACTTT.